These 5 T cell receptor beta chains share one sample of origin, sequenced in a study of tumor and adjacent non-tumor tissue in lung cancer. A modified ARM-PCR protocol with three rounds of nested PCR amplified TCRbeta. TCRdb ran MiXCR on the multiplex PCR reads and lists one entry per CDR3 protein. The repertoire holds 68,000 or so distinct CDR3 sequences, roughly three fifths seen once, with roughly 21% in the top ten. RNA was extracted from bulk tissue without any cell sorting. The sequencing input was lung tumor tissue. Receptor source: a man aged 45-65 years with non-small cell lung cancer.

CDR3 sequence (DNA): TGTGCCACCAGTTCCCTGGTGGGCGAGCAGTACTTC. Encoded protein: CATSSLVGEQYF. The rearrangement uses TRBV24-1 and TRBJ2-7; D is unresolved. The CDR3 is made up of 12 amino acids. V shed 6 bases and J shed 6 bases, with 11 bases lying between them. Per germline, CDR1 KGHDR and CDR2 SFDVKD.

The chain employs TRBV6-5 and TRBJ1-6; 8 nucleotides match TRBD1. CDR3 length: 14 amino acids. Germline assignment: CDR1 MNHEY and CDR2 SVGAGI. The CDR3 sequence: CVGRGRGFNSPLHF. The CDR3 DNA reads TGTGTCGGCAGGGGGCGGGGCTTTAATTCACCCCTCCACTTT.

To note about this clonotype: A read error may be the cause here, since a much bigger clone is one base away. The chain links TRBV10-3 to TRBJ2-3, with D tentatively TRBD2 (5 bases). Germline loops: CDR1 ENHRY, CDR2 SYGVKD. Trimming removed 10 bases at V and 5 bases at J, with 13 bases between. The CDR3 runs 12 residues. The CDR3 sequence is CATGISGDTQYF. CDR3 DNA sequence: TGTGCCACGGGGATTTCAGGAGATACGCAGTATTTT.

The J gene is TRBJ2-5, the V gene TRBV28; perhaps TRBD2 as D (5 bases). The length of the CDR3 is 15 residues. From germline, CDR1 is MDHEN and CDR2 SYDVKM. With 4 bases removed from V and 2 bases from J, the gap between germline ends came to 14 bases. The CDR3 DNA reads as TGTGCCAGCAGTTCGGAGGATGGGATTCAAGAGACCCAGTACTTC. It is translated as CASSSEDGIQETQYF.

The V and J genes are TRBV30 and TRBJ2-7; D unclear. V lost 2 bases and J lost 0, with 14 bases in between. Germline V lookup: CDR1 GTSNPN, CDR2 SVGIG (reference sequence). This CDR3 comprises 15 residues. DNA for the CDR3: TGTGCCTGGAGTCCCCCATTGGGGTTCTCCTACGAGCAGTACTTC. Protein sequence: CAWSPPLGFSYEQYF.